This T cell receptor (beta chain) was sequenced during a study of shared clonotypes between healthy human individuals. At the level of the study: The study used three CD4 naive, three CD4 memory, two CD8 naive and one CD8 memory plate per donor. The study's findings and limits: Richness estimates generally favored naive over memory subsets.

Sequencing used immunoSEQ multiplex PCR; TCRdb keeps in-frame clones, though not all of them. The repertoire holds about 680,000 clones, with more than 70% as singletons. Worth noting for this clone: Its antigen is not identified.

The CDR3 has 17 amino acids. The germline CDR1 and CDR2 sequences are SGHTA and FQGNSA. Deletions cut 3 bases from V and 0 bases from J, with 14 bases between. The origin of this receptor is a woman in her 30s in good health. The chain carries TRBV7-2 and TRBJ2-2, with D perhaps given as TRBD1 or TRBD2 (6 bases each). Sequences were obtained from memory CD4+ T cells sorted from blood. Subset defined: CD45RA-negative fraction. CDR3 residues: CASSFLGGNTNTGELFF. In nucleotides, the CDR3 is TGTGCCAGCAGCTTTTTGGGGGGCAACACGAACACCGGGGAGCTGTTTTTT.